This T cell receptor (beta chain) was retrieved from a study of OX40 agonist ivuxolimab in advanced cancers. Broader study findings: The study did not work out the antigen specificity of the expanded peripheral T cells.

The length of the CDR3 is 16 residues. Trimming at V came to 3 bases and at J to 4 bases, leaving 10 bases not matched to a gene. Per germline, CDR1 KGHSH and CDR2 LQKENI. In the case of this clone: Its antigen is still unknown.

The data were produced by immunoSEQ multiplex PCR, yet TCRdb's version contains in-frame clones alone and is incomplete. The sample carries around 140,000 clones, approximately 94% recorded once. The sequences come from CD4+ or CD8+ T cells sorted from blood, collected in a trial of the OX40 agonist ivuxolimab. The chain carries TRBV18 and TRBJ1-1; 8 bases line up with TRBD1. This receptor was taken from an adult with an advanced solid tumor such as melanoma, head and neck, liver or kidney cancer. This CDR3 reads CASSPRADRGGTEAFF. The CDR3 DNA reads TGTGCCAGCTCACCCCGGGCTGACAGGGGTGGCACTGAAGCTTTCTTT.